The following is a T cell receptor (beta chain) sequence with its context. This entry comes from a study of blood T cell repertoires in COVID-19. Study-wide background: Acute and convalescent COVID-19 specimens originated in the United States, Italy and Spain. From T cells, B-cell-depleted T cells, or PBMCs came the material, which was cDNA or gDNA.

Original analysis: Reference gene primer amplification gave nucleated cell count estimates. Sequenced by immunoSEQ multiplex PCR; TCRdb stores in-frame clones only, minus some. V, J and clone size were drawn from that table, and D and trimming were deduced from the DNA. The sample has about 160,000 clones, around 90% seen once; the top ten hold around 4%. Germline assignment: CDR1 SNHLY and CDR2 FYNNEI. The CDR3 runs to 13 residues. Trimming cost V 2 bases and J 7 bases, with 9 bases left between them. The specimen was peripheral blood. The chain carries TRBV2 and TRBJ2-1; D is unresolved. This receptor was taken from a woman aged 55-75 years who had recovered from COVID-19. The CDR3 here is CASSEFGRNEQFF. The CDR3 DNA reads as TGTGCCAGCAGTGAATTCGGTCGAAATGAGCAGTTCTTC.